This T cell receptor (beta chain) was sequenced in a study of T cell changes during pregnancy in multiple sclerosis. Data came from immunoSEQ multiplex PCR; TCRdb stores just in-frame clones and leaves some out. This table has some 80,000 clones, 94% appearing once. This CDR3 spans 16 amino acids. Germline CDR1 MNHEY, CDR2 SVGAGI. Trimming cost V 2 bases and J 8 bases; bases outside gene matches: 7. Sequencing was performed on CD4+ T cells from peripheral blood mononuclear cells, taken after pregnancy. The sequence was obtained from a female donor with multiple sclerosis, enrolled in a pregnancy study. The chain is built from TRBV6-5 and TRBJ1-6; TRBD1 agrees at 9 bases. Written as DNA, the CDR3 is TGTGCCAGCAGTTACACTTCCGGGACAGGGCATTCACCCCTCCACTTT. Protein sequence: CASSYTSGTGHSPLHF.